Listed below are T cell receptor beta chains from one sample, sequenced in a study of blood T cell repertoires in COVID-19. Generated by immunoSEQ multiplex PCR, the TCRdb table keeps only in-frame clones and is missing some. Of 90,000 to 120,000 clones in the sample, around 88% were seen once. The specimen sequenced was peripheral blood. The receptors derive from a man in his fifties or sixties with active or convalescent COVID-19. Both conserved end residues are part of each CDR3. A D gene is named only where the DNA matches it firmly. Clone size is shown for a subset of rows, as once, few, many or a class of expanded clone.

cdr3_nt: TGCGCCAGCAGACCCGGACTAGCGGGATTGGATGAGCAGTTCTTC; cdr3_aa: CASRPGLAGLDEQFF; d_call: TRBD2; clone_size: .; j_call: TRBJ2-1; v_call: TRBV5-1
cdr3_nt: TGTGCCACCAGCAGAGATGAGGGGCAGGGGCCGCTGCTGGCCTACGAGCAGTACTTC; cdr3_aa: CATSRDEGQGPLLAYEQYF; d_call: .; clone_size: .; j_call: TRBJ2-7; v_call: TRBV15
cdr3_nt: TGTGCCAGCAGTGTCGAGCAGGGAACCTACGAGCAGTACTTC; cdr3_aa: CASSVEQGTYEQYF; d_call: .; clone_size: .; j_call: TRBJ2-7; v_call: TRBV11-2
cdr3_nt: TGTGCCAGCACGGGGAGTTGGCTGAACACTGAAGCTTTCTTT; cdr3_aa: CASTGSWLNTEAFF; d_call: .; clone_size: once; j_call: TRBJ1-1; v_call: TRBV6-5
cdr3_nt: TGTGCCAGCAGAGCTAGCGGGAGATGGGATACGCAGTATTTT; cdr3_aa: CASRASGRWDTQYF; d_call: TRBD2; clone_size: .; j_call: TRBJ2-3; v_call: TRBV28
cdr3_nt: TGTGCCACCGGCGAGCGGGATCGCACAGATACGCAGTATTTT; cdr3_aa: CATGERDRTDTQYF; d_call: TRBD2; clone_size: .; j_call: TRBJ2-3; v_call: TRBV27
cdr3_nt: TGCAGTGTCCCGGGGTGGACTGAAGCTTTCTTT; cdr3_aa: CSVPGWTEAFF; d_call: .; clone_size: .; j_call: TRBJ1-1; v_call: TRBV20-1
cdr3_nt: TGTGCCAGCAGCTTAAACGTCCCGGGGTACGGGGAGCTGTTTTTT; cdr3_aa: CASSLNVPGYGELFF; d_call: .; clone_size: .; j_call: TRBJ2-2; v_call: TRBV7-7
cdr3_nt: TGTGCCAGTAGTATGATCAACGTAGCGAATGGCTACACCTTC; cdr3_aa: CASSMINVANGYTF; d_call: .; clone_size: .; j_call: TRBJ1-2; v_call: TRBV19
cdr3_nt: TGTGCCAGCAGCTTAGGGGCCCACGCAGGGCGGAATAATTTTTATAGCTCCTACGAGCAGTACTTC; cdr3_aa: CASSLGAHAGRNNFYSSYEQYF; d_call: .; clone_size: .; j_call: TRBJ2-7; v_call: TRBV7-7
cdr3_nt: TGTGCCAGCAGTGAAGGGATGGGGTGGGGAGCGGGATCCTACGAGCAGTACTTC; cdr3_aa: CASSEGMGWGAGSYEQYF; d_call: TRBD2; clone_size: .; j_call: TRBJ2-7; v_call: TRBV6-1
cdr3_nt: TGTGCCAGTAAAGGTCAACAGGGAAGCAATCAGCCCCAGCATTTT; cdr3_aa: CASKGQQGSNQPQHF; d_call: .; clone_size: .; j_call: TRBJ1-5; v_call: TRBV19
cdr3_nt: TGTGCCAGCAGCTCCCCGGGAAGGTACAATGAGCAGTTCTTC; cdr3_aa: CASSSPGRYNEQFF; d_call: .; clone_size: .; j_call: TRBJ2-1; v_call: TRBV7-2
cdr3_nt: TGTGCCAGCTCACCCCTCCATAGTAAAGCTTTCTTT; cdr3_aa: CASSPLHSKAFF; d_call: .; clone_size: .; j_call: TRBJ1-1; v_call: TRBV18
cdr3_nt: TGTGCCAGCGCCCGCCAGAACACAGATACGCAGTATTTT; cdr3_aa: CASARQNTDTQYF; d_call: .; clone_size: .; j_call: TRBJ2-3; v_call: TRBV9
cdr3_nt: TGCAGCGTTGCCAACTCCGGGAACACTGAAGCTTTCTTT; cdr3_aa: CSVANSGNTEAFF; d_call: .; clone_size: .; j_call: TRBJ1-1; v_call: TRBV29-1
cdr3_nt: TGTGCCAGCAGCCCCCCTACGGGTTACGAGCAGTACTTC; cdr3_aa: CASSPPTGYEQYF; d_call: .; clone_size: .; j_call: TRBJ2-7; v_call: TRBV7-9
cdr3_nt: TGTGCCAGCAGCAACCGGGCCGACAGGGGCCGGAAGTACGAGCAGTACTTC; cdr3_aa: CASSNRADRGRKYEQYF; d_call: .; clone_size: .; j_call: TRBJ2-7; v_call: TRBV21-1
cdr3_nt: TGTGCCAGCAGCTTGGAGCTAGCGGGAGGGCTAGAGACCCAGTACTTC; cdr3_aa: CASSLELAGGLETQYF; d_call: TRBD2; clone_size: .; j_call: TRBJ2-5; v_call: TRBV5-5
cdr3_nt: TGCGCCAGCAGCCTGAGGGGGTTGAACACCGGGGAGCTGTTTTTT; cdr3_aa: CASSLRGLNTGELFF; d_call: .; clone_size: .; j_call: TRBJ2-2; v_call: TRBV5-1